The 10 T cell receptor beta chains below all came from one sample that was sequenced in a study of T cell responses to AZD1222 COVID-19 vaccine. Clones were read by immunoSEQ multiplex PCR, and TCRdb kept only the in-frame ones, dropping some. The sample lists fewer than 200,000 clones, about nine tenths occurring once. The sample in question was peripheral blood, obtained on day 0 of AZD1222 vaccination. These receptor sequences come from an adult in good health.

This chain links TRBV19 with TRBJ1-6; D gene uncertain. Germline values: CDR1 LNHDA, CDR2 SQIVND (reference sequence). V was trimmed by 7 bases and J by 9 bases, leaving 19 bases between them. This CDR3 is 15 amino acids long. The DNA of the CDR3 is TGTGCCAGTACCCCCCGTCGTGACGAAAGTTCACCCCTCCACTTT. It translates to CASTPRRDESSPLHF.

This chain links TRBV5-1 with TRBJ2-6; no clear D gene. The CDR3 is 16 residues long. V lost 4 bases, J lost 0 bases, and 11 bases lay in between. Germline lookup yields CDR1 SGHRS and CDR2 YFSETQ. The DNA for the CDR3 is TGCGCCAGCAGCCGGACCCGAGACTCTGGGGCCAACGTCCTGACTTTC. It is translated as CASSRTRDSGANVLTF.

The rearrangement links TRBV4-3 to TRBJ1-1; D not certain. CDR1 and CDR2 from the germline V gene are LGHNA and YSLEER. The CDR3 runs 16 residues. The ends were cut back, 3 bases at V and 1 base at J, with 15 bases in the middle. The chain's CDR3 is CASSQDLNRANTEAFF. CDR3 nucleotide sequence: TGCGCCAGCAGCCAGGACCTAAATCGGGCGAACACTGAAGCTTTCTTT.

The chain joins TRBV7-6 to TRBJ2-1; TRBD1 aligns across 9 bases. The CDR3 is 16 residues long. The germline V gene has CDR1 SGHVS and CDR2 FNYEAQ. V trimming: 1 base; J trimming: 6 bases; junction bases outside the gene matches: 7. The CDR3 coding sequence is TGTGCCAGCAGCTTAGTTCGTCGGACAGGGGCCAATGAGCAGTTCTTC. This gives the protein CASSLVRRTGANEQFF.

J is TRBJ2-3 and V is TRBV6-2 or TRBV6-3; D ambiguous. Germline CDR1 is MNHEY and CDR2 is SVGEGT. CDR3 length equals 16 residues. V was pared by 2 bases and J by 6 bases, with 18 bases between. CDR3 coding DNA: TGTGCCAGCAGTTACCCGGACGGGCGTGGCGGTGATACGCAGTATTTT. It codes for CASSYPDGRGGDTQYF.

The genes are TRBV19 and TRBJ1-6; D unclear. The ends were cut back, 4 bases at V and 0 bases at J, with 22 bases in the middle. This CDR3 has 20 amino acids. Per the germline V gene, CDR1 is LNHDA and CDR2 is SQIVND (reference sequence). In nucleotides, the CDR3 is TGTGCCAGTAGTAGCTTTTTAGGCTCGAGCGGGAGCTCCTATAATTCACCCCTCCACTTT. Translation gives CASSSFLGSSGSSYNSPLHF.

This clone turned up a few times. V and J are TRBV5-4 and TRBJ2-3; 7 nucleotides agree with TRBD2. From germline, CDR1 is SGHNT and CDR2 YYREEE (reference sequence). The CDR3 is 14 residues long. The J segment lost 8 bases and the V segment lost 0 bases, leaving 6 bases of the junction unmatched. This CDR3 reads CASSLATSAFTQYF. CDR3 bases: TGTGCCAGCAGCTTGGCTACTAGCGCTTTTACGCAGTATTTT.

This chain connects TRBV28 to TRBJ2-5; D ambiguous. The CDR3 covers 15 residues. Trimming took off 7 bases at V and 1 base at J, with 16 bases between the two ends. In germline, CDR1 is MDHEN, CDR2 SYDVKM. CDR3 in DNA: TGTGCCAGCACTCCCGGGCTAGGGCCCCAAGAGACCCAGTACTTC. Translating gives CASTPGLGPQETQYF. Full variable domain (remainder filled in from reference TRBV28 and TRBJ2-5): DVKVTQSSRYLVKRTGEKVFLECVQDMDHENMFWYRQDPGLGLRLIYFSYDVKMKEKGDIPEGYSVSREKKERFSLILESASTNQTSMYLCASTPGLGPQETQYFGPGTRLLVL.

CDR3 protein: CATSSGDTNYGYTF. The DNA of the CDR3 is TGTGCCACCAGCAGCGGCGATACTAACTATGGCTACACCTTC. The chain recombines TRBV15 with TRBJ1-2; D is uncertain. The length of the CDR3 is 14 residues. Trimming pared 3 bases from V and 0 bases from J, leaving 8 bases between. The germline gives CDR1 LNHNV, CDR2 YYDKDF (reference sequence).

This chain joins TRBV30 and TRBJ1-4; 7 positions agree with TRBD1. CDR1 is GTSNPN, CDR2 SVGIG, per germline (reference sequence). The CDR3 is 13 amino acids. Losses at the gene ends were 3 bases for V and 5 bases for J; bases not matched to a gene: 3. Here the CDR3 reads CAWRTGLNEKLFF. CDR3 in DNA: TGTGCCTGGAGGACAGGGCTCAATGAAAAACTGTTTTTT.